A single sample is the source of the 8 T cell receptor beta chains below, sequenced in a study of blood T cell repertoires in COVID-19. Some clones are missing from TCRdb's copy, which holds only in-frame ones; the method was immunoSEQ multiplex PCR. The sample lists a few hundred thousand clones; roughly 90% were seen once. The sample taken for sequencing was peripheral blood. The receptors come from a man aged 35 to 55 with acute or convalescent COVID-19.

The chain links TRBV4-1 to TRBJ2-7, with 14 positions matching TRBD2. The V gene end was trimmed by 3 bases and the J gene end by 2 bases; junction bases not matched to a gene: 3. CDR1 MGHRA and CDR2 YSYEKL come from the germline V gene. The CDR3 sequence is 16 residues long. The CDR3 DNA follows: TGCGCCAGCAGCCACCCGGGACTAGCGGGGGCCTACGAGCAGTACTTC. As protein: CASSHPGLAGAYEQYF.

The chain recombines TRBV21-1 with TRBJ1-4; whether TRBD1, the table's D call, matches the DNA was not checked. TRBV21-1 is listed as a pseudogene. This CDR3 comprises 16 residues. The DNA for the CDR3 is TGTGCCAGCCTGGGGGCGCAGTGGGCAACTAATGAAAAACTGTTTTTT. Residues: CASLGAQWATNEKLFF.

CDR3 sequence reads: CASSQGYREGRYEQYF. The CDR3, as DNA: TGTGCCAGCAGTCAAGGGTACCGGGAGGGCAGGTACGAGCAGTACTTC. This chain connects TRBV5-6 to TRBJ2-7; 8 bases are a match to TRBD2. CDR3 size: 16 residues. The V gene end was trimmed by 5 bases and the J gene end by 4 bases; junction bases not matched to a gene: 14. Per the germline V gene, CDR1 is SGHDT and CDR2 is YYEEEE.

The J gene is TRBJ1-1, the V gene TRBV19; D not certain. There are 13 residues in the CDR3. The V and J ends lost 1 base and 8 bases respectively, with 11 bases between them. CDR1 is LNHDA and CDR2 is SQIVND in the germline V gene (reference sequence). CDR3 region: CASSIALGSEAFF. The CDR3 DNA follows: TGTGCCAGTAGTATAGCCCTGGGCTCCGAAGCTTTCTTT.

V and J are TRBV30 and TRBJ1-5; 7 nucleotides align to TRBD1. The CDR3 spans 17 residues. Losses at the gene ends were 3 bases for V and 0 bases for J; bases not matched to a gene: 11. The germline V gene has CDR1 GTSNPN and CDR2 SVGIG (reference sequence). The CDR3 nucleotides read TGTGCCTGGAGAGGGACAGTTGCCCCTTATAGCAATCAGCCCCAGCATTTT. This codes for CAWRGTVAPYSNQPQHF. The full variable domain, in which reference TRBV30 and TRBJ1-5 provide the parts outside the CDR3, is SQTIHQWPATLVQPVGSPLSLECTVEGTSNPNLYWYRQAAGRGLQLLFYSVGIGQISSEVPQNLSASRPQDRQFILSSKKLLLSDSGFYLCAWRGTVAPYSNQPQHFGDGTRLSIL.

The gene calls are TRBV19 and TRBJ2-1, with a weak D call TRBD2 (6 bases). CDR3 length equals 15 residues. From germline, CDR1 is LNHDA and CDR2 SQIVND (reference sequence). Between the trimmed V and J ends, which lost 5 bases and 2 bases, there was a span of 13 bases. CDR3 protein: CASSWSTGAYNEQFF. The CDR3 region has the DNA TGTGCCAGTAGTTGGTCAACGGGGGCCTACAATGAGCAGTTCTTC.

The rearrangement links TRBV28 to TRBJ2-7; 7 nucleotides line up with TRBD1. The trim removed 1 base at V and 7 bases at J, leaving 10 bases unmatched. Germline V lookup: CDR1 MDHEN, CDR2 SYDVKM. The CDR3 runs to 15 residues. CDR3 DNA: TGTGCCAGCAGTTTATTCGCCGGACAGGCCGGGGAGCAGTACTTC. Its translation is CASSLFAGQAGEQYF.

This chain connects TRBV28 to TRBJ1-5, with a weak D call TRBD1 (5 bases). The CDR3 spans 20 residues. V was trimmed by 0 bases and J by 4 bases, leaving 25 bases between them. Germline V gene sequence: CDR1 MDHEN, CDR2 SYDVKM. CDR3 in DNA: TGTGCCAGCAGTTTATGGTATGTCGGGGGGAGGGAGGCGGGAAATCAGCCCCAGCATTTT. Amino acid sequence: CASSLWYVGGREAGNQPQHF.